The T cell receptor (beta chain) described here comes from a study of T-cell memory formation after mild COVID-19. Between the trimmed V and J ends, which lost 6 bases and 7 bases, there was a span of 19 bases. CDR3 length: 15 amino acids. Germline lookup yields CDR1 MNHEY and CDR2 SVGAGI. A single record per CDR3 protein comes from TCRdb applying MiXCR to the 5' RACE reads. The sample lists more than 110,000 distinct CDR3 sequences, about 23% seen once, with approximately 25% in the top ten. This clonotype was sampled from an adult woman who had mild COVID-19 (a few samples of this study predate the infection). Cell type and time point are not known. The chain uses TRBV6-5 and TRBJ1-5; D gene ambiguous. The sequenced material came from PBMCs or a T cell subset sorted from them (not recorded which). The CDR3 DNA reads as TGTGCCAGCAGGCCAAAAGTGAAAACGGAGCAGCCCCAGCATTTT. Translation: CASRPKVKTEQPQHF.